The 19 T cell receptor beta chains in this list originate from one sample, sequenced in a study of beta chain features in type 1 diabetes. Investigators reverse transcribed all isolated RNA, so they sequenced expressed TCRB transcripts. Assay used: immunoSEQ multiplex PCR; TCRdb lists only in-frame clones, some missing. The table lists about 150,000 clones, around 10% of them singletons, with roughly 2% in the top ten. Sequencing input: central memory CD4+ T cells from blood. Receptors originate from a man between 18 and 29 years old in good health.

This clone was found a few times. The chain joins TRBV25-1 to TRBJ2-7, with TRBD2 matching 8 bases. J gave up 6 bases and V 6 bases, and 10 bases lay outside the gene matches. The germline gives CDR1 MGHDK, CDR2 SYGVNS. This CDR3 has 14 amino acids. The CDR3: CASRKGGSGTEQYF. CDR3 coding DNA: TGTGCCAGCAGGAAGGGGGGTAGCGGGACCGAGCAGTACTTC.

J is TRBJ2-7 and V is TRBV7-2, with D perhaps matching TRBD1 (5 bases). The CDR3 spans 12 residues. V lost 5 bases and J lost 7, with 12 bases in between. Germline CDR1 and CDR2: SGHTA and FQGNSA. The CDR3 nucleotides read TGTGCCAGCAGCGCGCAGGGTCGAGAGCAGTACTTC. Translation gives CASSAQGREQYF.

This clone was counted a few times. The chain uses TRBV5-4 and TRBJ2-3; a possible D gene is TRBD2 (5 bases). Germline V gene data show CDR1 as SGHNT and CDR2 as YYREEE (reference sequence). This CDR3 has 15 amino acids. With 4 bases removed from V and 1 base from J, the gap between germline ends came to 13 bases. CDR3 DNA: TGTGCCAGCAGCCGGGATTATTTCCGCACAGATACGCAGTATTTT. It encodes CASSRDYFRTDTQYF. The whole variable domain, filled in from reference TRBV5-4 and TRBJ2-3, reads ETGVTQSPTHLIKTRGQQVTLRCSSQSGHNTVSWYQQALGQGPQFIFQYYREEENGRGNFPPRFSGLQFPNYSSELNVNALELDDSALYLCASSRDYFRTDTQYFGPGTRLTVL.

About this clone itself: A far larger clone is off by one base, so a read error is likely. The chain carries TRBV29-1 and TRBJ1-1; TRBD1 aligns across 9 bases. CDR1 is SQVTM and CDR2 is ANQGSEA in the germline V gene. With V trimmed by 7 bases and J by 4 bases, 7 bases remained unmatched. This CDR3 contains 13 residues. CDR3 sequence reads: CSGAPGQGTEAFF. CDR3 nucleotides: TGCAGCGGGGCCCCGGGACAGGGCACTGAAGCTTTCTTT. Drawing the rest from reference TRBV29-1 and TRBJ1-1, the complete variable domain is SAVISQKPSRDICQRGTSLTIQCQVDSQVTMMFWYRQQPGQSLTLIATANQGSEATYESGFVIDKFPISRPNLTFSTLTVSNMSPEDSSIYLCSGAPGQGTEAFFGQGTRLTVV.

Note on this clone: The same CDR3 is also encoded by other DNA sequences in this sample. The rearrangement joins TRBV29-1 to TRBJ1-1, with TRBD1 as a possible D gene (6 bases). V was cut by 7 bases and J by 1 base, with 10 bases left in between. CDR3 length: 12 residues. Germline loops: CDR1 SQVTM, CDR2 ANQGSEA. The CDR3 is CSALTGNTEAFF. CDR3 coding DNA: TGCAGCGCCCTGACAGGGAACACTGAAGCTTTCTTT.

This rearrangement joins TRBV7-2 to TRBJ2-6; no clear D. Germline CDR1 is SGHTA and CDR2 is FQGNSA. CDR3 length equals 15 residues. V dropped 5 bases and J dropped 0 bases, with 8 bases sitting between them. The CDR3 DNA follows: TGTGCCAGCAGCCCCTTGGTCTCTGGGGCCAACGTCCTGACTTTC. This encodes CASSPLVSGANVLTF.

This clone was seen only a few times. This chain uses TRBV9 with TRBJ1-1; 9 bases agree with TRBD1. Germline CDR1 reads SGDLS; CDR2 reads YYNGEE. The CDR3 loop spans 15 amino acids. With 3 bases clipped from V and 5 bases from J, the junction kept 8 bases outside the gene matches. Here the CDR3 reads CASSGLDRGVTEAFF. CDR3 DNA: TGTGCCAGCAGCGGACTAGACAGGGGGGTTACTGAAGCTTTCTTT. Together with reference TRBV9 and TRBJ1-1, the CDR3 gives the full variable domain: DSGVTQTPKHLITATGQRVTLRCSPRSGDLSVYWYQQSLDQGLQFLIQYYNGEERAKGNILERFSAQQFPDLHSELNLSSLELGDSALYFCASSGLDRGVTEAFFGQGTRLTVV.

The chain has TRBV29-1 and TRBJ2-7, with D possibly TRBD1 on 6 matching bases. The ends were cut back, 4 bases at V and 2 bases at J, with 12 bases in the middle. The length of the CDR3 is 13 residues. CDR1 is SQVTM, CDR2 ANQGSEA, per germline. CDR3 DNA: TGCAGCGTTGGGGGACACTCGACCTACGAGCAGTACTTC. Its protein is CSVGGHSTYEQYF.

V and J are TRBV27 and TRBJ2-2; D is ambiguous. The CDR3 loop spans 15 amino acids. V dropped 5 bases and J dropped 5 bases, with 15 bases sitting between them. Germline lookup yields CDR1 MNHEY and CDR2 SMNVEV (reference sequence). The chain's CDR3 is CASSRRGVETGELFF. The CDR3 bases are TGTGCCAGCAGTCGGCGTGGTGTTGAGACCGGGGAGCTGTTTTTT.

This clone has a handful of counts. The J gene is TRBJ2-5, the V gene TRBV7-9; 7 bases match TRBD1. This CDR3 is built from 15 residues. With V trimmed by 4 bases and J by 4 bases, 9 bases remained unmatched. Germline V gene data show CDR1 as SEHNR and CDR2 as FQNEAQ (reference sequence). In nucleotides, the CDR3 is TGTGCCAGCAGCTACCCGACAGGGCGAAGAGAGACCCAGTACTTC. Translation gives CASSYPTGRRETQYF. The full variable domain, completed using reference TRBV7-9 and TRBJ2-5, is DTGVSQNPRHKITKRGQNVTFRCDPISEHNRLYWYRQTLGQGPEFLTYFQNEAQLEKSRLLSDRFSAERPKGSFSTLEIQRTEQGDSAMYLCASSYPTGRRETQYFGPGTRLLVL.

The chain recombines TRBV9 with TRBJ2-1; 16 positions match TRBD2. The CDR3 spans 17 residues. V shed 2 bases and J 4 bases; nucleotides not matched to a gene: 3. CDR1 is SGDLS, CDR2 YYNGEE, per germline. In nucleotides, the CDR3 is TGTGCCAGCAGCGTCGGGACTAGCGGGAGGGGTTACAATGAGCAGTTCTTC. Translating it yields CASSVGTSGRGYNEQFF.

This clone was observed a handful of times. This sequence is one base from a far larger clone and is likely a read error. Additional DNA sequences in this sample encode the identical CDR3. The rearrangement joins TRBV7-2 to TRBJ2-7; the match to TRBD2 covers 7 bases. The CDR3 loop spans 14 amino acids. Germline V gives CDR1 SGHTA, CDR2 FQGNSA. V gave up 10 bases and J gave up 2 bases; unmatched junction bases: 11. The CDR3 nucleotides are TGTGCCACCCTATCCCAGGCGGGAGCCTACGAGCAGTACTTC. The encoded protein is CATLSQAGAYEQYF.

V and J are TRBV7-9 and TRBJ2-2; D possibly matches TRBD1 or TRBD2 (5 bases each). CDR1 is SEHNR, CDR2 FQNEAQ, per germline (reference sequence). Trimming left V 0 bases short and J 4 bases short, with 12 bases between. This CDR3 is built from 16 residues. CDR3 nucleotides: TGTGCCAGCAGCTTAGCGCTAGGGACGGGCACCGGGGAGCTGTTTTTT. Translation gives CASSLALGTGTGELFF.

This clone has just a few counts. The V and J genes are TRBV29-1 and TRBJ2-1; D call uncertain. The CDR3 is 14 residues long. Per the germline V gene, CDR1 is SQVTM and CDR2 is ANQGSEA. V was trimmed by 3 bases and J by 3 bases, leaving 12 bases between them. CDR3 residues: CSVDRSRHYNEQFF. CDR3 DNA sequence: TGCAGCGTTGACCGCTCAAGGCACTACAATGAGCAGTTCTTC.

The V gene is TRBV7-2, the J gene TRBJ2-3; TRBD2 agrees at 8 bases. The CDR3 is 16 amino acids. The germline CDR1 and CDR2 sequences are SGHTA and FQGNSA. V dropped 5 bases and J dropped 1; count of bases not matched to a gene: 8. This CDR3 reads CASSRRAGGGTDTQYF. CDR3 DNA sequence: TGTGCCAGCAGCCGACGGGCGGGAGGCGGCACAGATACGCAGTATTTT.

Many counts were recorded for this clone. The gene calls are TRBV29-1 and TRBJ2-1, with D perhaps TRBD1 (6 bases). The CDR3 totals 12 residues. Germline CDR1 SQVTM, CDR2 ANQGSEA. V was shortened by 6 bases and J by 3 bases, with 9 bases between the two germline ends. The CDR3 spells CSVQGLYNEQFF. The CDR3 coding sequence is TGCAGCGTCCAGGGGCTCTACAATGAGCAGTTCTTC.

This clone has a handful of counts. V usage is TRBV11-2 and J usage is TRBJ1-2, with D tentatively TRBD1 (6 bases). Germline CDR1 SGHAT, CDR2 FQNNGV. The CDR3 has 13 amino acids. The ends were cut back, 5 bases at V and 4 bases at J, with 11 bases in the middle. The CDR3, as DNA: TGTGCCAGCAGCCCTCAGGGGTTCTATGGCTACACCTTC. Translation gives CASSPQGFYGYTF.

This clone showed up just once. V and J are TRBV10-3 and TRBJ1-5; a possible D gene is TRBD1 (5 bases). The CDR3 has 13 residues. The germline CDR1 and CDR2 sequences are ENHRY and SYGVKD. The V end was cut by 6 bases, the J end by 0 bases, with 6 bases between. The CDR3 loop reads CAISRDSNQPQHF. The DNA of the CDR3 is TGTGCCATCAGCAGGGATAGCAATCAGCCCCAGCATTTT.

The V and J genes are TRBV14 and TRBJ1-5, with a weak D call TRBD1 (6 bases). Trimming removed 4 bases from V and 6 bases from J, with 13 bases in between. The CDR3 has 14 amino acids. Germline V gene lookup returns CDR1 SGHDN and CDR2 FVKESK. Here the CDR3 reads CASSRTGGSQPQHF. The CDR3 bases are TGTGCCAGCAGCCGCACCGGGGGCAGTCAGCCCCAGCATTTT.